Detailed here is one TCR beta chain. What it binds is unknown. 13 Jbeta primers and 60 Vbeta primers were used for the PCR. Some clones are missing from TCRdb's copy, which holds only in-frame ones; the method was immunoSEQ multiplex PCR. The profile shows 70,000 to 90,000 clones, about 75% of them singletons. This record comes from a study of cytomegalovirus exposure and HLA in healthy donors. Regarding the study as a whole: For most TCR beta V segments, an earlier analysis put the productive rate at about 87% or about 30% of the time. Associated with cytomegalovirus, according to the listing, were 150 to 200 TCR beta chains.

The germline V and J ends were trimmed by 0 bases and 1 base, with 10 bases remaining between them. Germline assignment: CDR1 LGHNA and CDR2 YNFKEQ. This CDR3 spans 15 amino acids. Specimen: PBMCs. The receptor was derived from a man in his forties in good health and CMV-seronegative. The chain uses TRBV4-2 and TRBJ2-7; a possible D gene is TRBD2 (6 bases). This CDR3 reads CASSQDSGLSYEQYF. CDR3 nucleotide sequence: TGTGCCAGCAGCCAAGATTCGGGACTTTCCTACGAGCAGTACTTC.